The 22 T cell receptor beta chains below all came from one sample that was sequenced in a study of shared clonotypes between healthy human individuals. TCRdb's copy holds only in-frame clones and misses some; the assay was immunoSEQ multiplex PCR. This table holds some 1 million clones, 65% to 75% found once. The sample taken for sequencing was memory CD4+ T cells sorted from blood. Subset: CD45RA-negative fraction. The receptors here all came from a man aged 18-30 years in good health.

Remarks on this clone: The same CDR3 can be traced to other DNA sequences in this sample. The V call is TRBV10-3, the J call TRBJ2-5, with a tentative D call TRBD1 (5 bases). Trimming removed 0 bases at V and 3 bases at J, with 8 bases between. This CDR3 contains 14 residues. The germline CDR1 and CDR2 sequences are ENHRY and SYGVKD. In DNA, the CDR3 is TGTGCCATCAGTGAGTCTGGCAGGGAAGAGACCCAGTACTTC. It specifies CAISESGREETQYF.

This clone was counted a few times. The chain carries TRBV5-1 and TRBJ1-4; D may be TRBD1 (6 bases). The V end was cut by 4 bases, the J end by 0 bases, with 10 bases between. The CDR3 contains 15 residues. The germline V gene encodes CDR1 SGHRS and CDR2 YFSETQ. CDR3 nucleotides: TGCGCCAGCAGCAGGACAGAGACAACTAATGAAAAACTGTTTTTT. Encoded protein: CASSRTETTNEKLFF.

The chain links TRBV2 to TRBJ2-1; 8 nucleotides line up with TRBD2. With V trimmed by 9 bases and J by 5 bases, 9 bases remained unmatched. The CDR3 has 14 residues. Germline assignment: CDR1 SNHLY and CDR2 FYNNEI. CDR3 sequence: CASQGLAGNNEQFF. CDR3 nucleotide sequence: TGTGCCAGTCAAGGACTAGCCGGAAACAATGAGCAGTTCTTC.

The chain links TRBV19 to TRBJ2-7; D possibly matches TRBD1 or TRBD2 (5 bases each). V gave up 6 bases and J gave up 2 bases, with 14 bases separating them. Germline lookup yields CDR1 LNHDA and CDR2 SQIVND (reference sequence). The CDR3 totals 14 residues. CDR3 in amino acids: CASSMGPGPYEQYF. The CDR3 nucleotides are TGTGCCAGTAGCATGGGACCGGGTCCCTACGAGCAGTACTTC. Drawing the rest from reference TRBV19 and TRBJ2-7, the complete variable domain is DGGITQSPKYLFRKEGQNVTLSCEQNLNHDAMYWYRQDPGQGLRLIYYSQIVNDFQKGDIAEGYSVSREKKESFPLTVTSAQKNPTAFYLCASSMGPGPYEQYFGPGTRLTVT.

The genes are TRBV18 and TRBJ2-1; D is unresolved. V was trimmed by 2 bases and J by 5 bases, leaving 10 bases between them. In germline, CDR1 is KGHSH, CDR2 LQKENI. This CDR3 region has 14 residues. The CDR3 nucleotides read TGTGCCAGCTCACCATCTAGTGGTAACAATGAGCAGTTCTTC. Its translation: CASSPSSGNNEQFF.

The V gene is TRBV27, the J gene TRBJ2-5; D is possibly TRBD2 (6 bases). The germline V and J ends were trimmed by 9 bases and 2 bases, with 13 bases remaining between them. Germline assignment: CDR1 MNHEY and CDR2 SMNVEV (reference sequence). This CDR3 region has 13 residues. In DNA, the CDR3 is TGTGCCAGTCATCCCGCGGGGCAAGAGACCCAGTACTTC. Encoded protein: CASHPAGQETQYF.

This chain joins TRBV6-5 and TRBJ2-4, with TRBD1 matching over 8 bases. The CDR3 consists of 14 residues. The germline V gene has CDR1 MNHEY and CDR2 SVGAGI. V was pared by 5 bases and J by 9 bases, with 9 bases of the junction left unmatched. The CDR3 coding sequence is TGTGCCAGCAGTGACCGACAGGGGATGTCCATTCAGTACTTC. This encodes CASSDRQGMSIQYF.

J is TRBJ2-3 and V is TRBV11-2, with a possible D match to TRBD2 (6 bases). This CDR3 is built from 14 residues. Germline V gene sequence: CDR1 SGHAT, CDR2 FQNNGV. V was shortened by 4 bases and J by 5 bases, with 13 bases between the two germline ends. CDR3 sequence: CASSSGLRGDTQYF. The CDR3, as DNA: TGTGCCAGCAGCTCGGGACTCCGGGGAGATACGCAGTATTTT.

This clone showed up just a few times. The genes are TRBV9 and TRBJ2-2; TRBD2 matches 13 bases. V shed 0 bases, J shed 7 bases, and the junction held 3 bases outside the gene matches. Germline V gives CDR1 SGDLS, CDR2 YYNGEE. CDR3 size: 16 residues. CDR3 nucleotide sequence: TGTGCCAGCAGCGTAGGACTAGCGGGGGGCATCGGGGAGCTGTTTTTT. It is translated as CASSVGLAGGIGELFF.

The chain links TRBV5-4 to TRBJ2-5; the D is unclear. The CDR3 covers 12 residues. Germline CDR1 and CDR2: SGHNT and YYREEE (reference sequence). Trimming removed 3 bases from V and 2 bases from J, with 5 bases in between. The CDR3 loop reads CASSSAQETQYF. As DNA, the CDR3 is TGTGCCAGCAGCTCCGCTCAAGAGACCCAGTACTTC.

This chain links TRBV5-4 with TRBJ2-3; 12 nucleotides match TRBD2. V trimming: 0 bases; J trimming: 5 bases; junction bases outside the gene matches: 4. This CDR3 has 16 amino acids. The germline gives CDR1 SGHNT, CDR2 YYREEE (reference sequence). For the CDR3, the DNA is TGTGCCAGCAGCTTGGCGCTAGCGGGAGGGCTAGATACGCAGTATTTT. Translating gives CASSLALAGGLDTQYF.

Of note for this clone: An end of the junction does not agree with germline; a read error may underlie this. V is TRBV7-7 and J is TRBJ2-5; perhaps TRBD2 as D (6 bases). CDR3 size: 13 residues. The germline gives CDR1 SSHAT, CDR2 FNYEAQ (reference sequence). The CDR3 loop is CASSLADRETQYF. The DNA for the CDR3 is TGTGCTAGCAGCTTAGCGGACCGGGAGACCCAGTACTTC.

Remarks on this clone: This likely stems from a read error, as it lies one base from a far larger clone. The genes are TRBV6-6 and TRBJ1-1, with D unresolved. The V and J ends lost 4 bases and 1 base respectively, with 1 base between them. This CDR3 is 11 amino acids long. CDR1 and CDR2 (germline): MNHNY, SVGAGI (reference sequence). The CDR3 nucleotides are TGTGCCAGCAGTTGGAACACTGAAGCTTTCTTT. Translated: CASSWNTEAFF.

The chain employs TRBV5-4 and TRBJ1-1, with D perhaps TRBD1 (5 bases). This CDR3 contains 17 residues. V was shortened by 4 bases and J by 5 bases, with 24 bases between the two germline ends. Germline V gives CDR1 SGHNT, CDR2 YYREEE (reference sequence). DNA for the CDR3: TGTGCCAGCAGCATGCGGGGCACGTCCCTCGGGGGGACTGAAGCTTTCTTT. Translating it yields CASSMRGTSLGGTEAFF.

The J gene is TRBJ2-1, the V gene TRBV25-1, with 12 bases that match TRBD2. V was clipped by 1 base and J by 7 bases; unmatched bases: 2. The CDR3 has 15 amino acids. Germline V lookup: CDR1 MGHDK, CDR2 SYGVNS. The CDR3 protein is CASSELTSGGNEQFF. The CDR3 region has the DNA TGTGCCAGCAGTGAATTGACTAGCGGGGGAAATGAGCAGTTCTTC. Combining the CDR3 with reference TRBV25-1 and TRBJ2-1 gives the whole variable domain EADIYQTPRYLVIGTGKKITLECSQTMGHDKMYWYQQDPGMELHLIHYSYGVNSTEKGDLSSESTVSRIRTEHFPLTLESARPSHTSQYLCASSELTSGGNEQFFGPGTRLTVL.

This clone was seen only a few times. The CDR3 DNA sequence: TGCGCCAGCAGCTTGGAGGCAACAGGGCTGGGCTACACCTTC. Amino acids: CASSLEATGLGYTF. The V gene is TRBV5-1, the J gene TRBJ1-2; possible D gene TRBD1, 6 bases. This CDR3 region has 14 residues. V gave up 0 bases and J gave up 8 bases, with 14 bases separating them. Germline V gene data show CDR1 as SGHRS and CDR2 as YFSETQ.

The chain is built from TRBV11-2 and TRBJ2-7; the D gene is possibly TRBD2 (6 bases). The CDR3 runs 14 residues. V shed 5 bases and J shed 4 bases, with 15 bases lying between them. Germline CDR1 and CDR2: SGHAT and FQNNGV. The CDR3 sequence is CASSPKWDSYEQYF. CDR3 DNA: TGTGCCAGCAGCCCCAAATGGGACTCTTACGAGCAGTACTTC.

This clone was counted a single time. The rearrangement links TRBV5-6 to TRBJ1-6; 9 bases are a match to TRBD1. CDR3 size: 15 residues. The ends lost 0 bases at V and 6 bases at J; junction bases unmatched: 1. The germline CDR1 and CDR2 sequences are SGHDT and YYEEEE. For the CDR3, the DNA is TGTGCCAGCAGCTTGGCGGACAGGGGTAATTCACCCCTCCACTTT. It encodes CASSLADRGNSPLHF.

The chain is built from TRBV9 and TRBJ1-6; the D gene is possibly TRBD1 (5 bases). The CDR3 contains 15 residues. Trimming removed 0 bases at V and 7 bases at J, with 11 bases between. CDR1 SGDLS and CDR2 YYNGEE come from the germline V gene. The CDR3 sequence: CASSVEEGRNSPLHF. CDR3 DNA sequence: TGTGCCAGCAGCGTAGAAGAGGGACGGAATTCACCCCTCCACTTT.

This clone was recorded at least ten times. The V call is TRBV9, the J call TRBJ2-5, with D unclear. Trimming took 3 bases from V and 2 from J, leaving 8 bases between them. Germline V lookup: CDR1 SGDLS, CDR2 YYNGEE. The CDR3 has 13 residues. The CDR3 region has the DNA TGTGCCAGCAGCGCCCAAAATCAAGAGACCCAGTACTTC. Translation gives CASSAQNQETQYF.

In nucleotides, the CDR3 is TGTGCCAGCAGTTTGAAGCGGGGATATGGGGAAAAACTGTTTTTT. This codes for CASSLKRGYGEKLFF. This chain uses TRBV27 with TRBJ1-4; D gene ambiguous. Trimming shortened V by 3 bases and J by 8 bases, and 16 bases separated the two germline ends. The V gene's germline CDR1 is MNHEY and CDR2 SMNVEV (reference sequence). There are 15 residues in the CDR3.

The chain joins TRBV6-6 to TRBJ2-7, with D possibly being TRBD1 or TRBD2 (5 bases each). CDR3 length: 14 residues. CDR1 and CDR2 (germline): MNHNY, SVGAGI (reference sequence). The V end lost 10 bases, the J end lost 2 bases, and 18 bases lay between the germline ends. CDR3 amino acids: CATAPGQGPYEQYF. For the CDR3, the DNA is TGTGCCACCGCCCCGGGGCAGGGCCCCTACGAGCAGTACTTC.